The rows below give T cell receptor beta chains drawn from one sample of a study of blood T cell repertoires in COVID-19. Sequenced by immunoSEQ multiplex PCR; TCRdb stores in-frame clones only, minus some. The sample gives 200,000 or so clones, 65% to 85% of which show up once; about 18% is in the top ten. Sequencing used peripheral blood. All receptors derive from a man aged 55 to 70 with active or convalescent COVID-19. CDR3s include the opening cysteine and the closing phenylalanine or tryptophan. Fields, in order: V gene, clone size, J gene, D gene, CDR3 protein, CDR3 DNA. A D gene is named only where the DNA matches it firmly. The size field is filled for only some rows; it gives once, few, many or a size class.

TRBV6-2/TRBV6-3	.	TRBJ1-5	TRBD1	CASSAGTGIYSNQPQHF	TGTGCCAGCAGTGCCGGGACAGGGATTTATAGCAATCAGCCCCAGCATTTT
TRBV5-1	.	TRBJ2-6	.	CASSYDGAGANVLTF	TGCGCCAGCAGCTATGACGGGGCTGGGGCCAACGTCCTGACTTTC
TRBV18	.	TRBJ2-3	.	CASSPPSDGTDTQYF	TGTGCCAGCTCACCACCGTCAGATGGTACAGATACGCAGTATTTT
TRBV11-2	.	TRBJ2-3	.	CASSSWGPDTQYF	TGTGCCAGCAGCTCGTGGGGGCCAGATACGCAGTATTTT
TRBV7-9	few	TRBJ1-3	.	CASSLGNRVAGNTIYF	TGTGCCAGCAGCTTAGGAAACAGGGTAGCTGGAAACACCATATATTTT
TRBV25-1	.	TRBJ1-4	.	CASSKGGSEKLFF	TGTGCCAGCTCCAAAGGGGGTAGCGAAAAACTGTTTTTT
TRBV6-5	.	TRBJ2-7	.	CASSLRGSYEQYF	TGTGCCAGCAGTCTCCGGGGCTCCTACGAGCAGTACTTC
TRBV4-3	.	TRBJ2-3	TRBD1	CASSLSGTQGEDTQYF	TGCGCCAGCAGCCTCAGTGGGACACAGGGGGAGGATACGCAGTATTTT
TRBV5-1	.	TRBJ1-2	.	CASSFQGQDGYTF	TGCGCCAGCAGCTTCCAGGGTCAGGATGGCTACACCTTC
TRBV5-1	few	TRBJ2-7	TRBD1	CASSLARGQAYEQYF	TGCGCCAGCAGCTTGGCCAGGGGACAGGCCTACGAGCAGTACTTC
TRBV29-1	.	TRBJ2-1	.	CSVVSSGNEQFF	TGCAGCGTTGTGAGTAGCGGCAATGAGCAGTTCTTC
TRBV12-3/TRBV12-4	.	TRBJ1-6	.	CASSLRGNSPLHF	TGTGCCAGCAGTCTAAGGGGGAATTCACCCCTCCACTTT
TRBV19	.	TRBJ2-5	TRBD1	CASSTRQGGQETQYF	TGTGCCAGTAGTACCAGACAGGGGGGGCAAGAGACCCAGTACTTC
TRBV5-1	.	TRBJ2-7	TRBD2	CASSHPTSGNYEQYF	TGCGCCAGCAGCCATCCGACTAGCGGGAATTACGAGCAGTACTTC
TRBV9	.	TRBJ1-2	.	CASSLTREGLAYGYTF	TGTGCCAGCAGCCTGACCCGGGAAGGGCTTGCCTATGGCTACACCTTC
TRBV15	.	TRBJ2-5	.	CATSRAGVPETQYF	TGTGCCACCAGCAGAGCAGGGGTTCCGGAGACCCAGTACTTC
TRBV9	few	TRBJ1-5	.	CASSVGDGGYNQPQHF	TGTGCCAGCAGCGTAGGTGACGGAGGTTACAATCAGCCCCAGCATTTT
TRBV11-3	.	TRBJ2-5	TRBD1	CASSLVATGVGETQYF	TGTGCCAGCAGCTTAGTAGCGACAGGGGTGGGCGAGACCCAGTACTTC